A single sample is the source of the 4 T cell receptor beta chains below, sequenced in a study of blood T cell repertoires in COVID-19. Measured with immunoSEQ multiplex PCR; TCRdb has only the in-frame clones, and not every one. The sample lists 55,000 to 70,000 clones, over 70% occurring once. Sequencing input: peripheral blood. The receptors here all came from a man aged 60 to 69 with acute or convalescent COVID-19.

The chain couples TRBV10-3 to TRBJ1-5; D uncertain. CDR3 length: 13 amino acids. CDR1 is ENHRY, CDR2 SYGVKD, per germline. Trimming shortened V by 3 bases and J by 4 bases, and 7 bases separated the two germline ends. The CDR3 protein is CAISEQQNQPQHF. The CDR3 coding sequence is TGTGCCATCAGTGAACAGCAGAATCAGCCCCAGCATTTT.

The J gene is TRBJ1-4, the V gene TRBV2; no firm D call. The V gene lost 6 bases and the J gene lost 3 bases, with 17 bases spanning the gap. The CDR3 loop spans 16 amino acids. Germline V gene lookup returns CDR1 SNHLY and CDR2 FYNNEI. The CDR3: CASSAGYEGANEKLFF. As DNA, the CDR3 is TGTGCCAGCAGCGCCGGATATGAGGGAGCTAATGAAAAACTGTTTTTT.

This clone was observed a single time. J is TRBJ1-2 and V is TRBV30; TRBD1 matches at 8 bases. This CDR3 spans 14 amino acids. Germline lookup yields CDR1 GTSNPN and CDR2 SVGIG (reference sequence). The trim removed 0 bases at V and 4 bases at J, leaving 4 bases unmatched. CDR3 nucleotide sequence: TGTGCCTGGAGTGTCACAGGGGGAAGCTATGGCTACACCTTC. Translated, it gives CAWSVTGGSYGYTF. Using reference TRBV30 and TRBJ1-2 for the parts outside the CDR3, the full variable domain is SQTIHQWPATLVQPVGSPLSLECTVEGTSNPNLYWYRQAAGRGLQLLFYSVGIGQISSEVPQNLSASRPQDRQFILSSKKLLLSDSGFYLCAWSVTGGSYGYTFGSGTRLTVV.

A single count supports this clone. The J gene is TRBJ1-3, the V gene TRBV6-5; 8 bases map to TRBD1. V gave up 5 bases and J gave up 4 bases; unmatched junction bases: 4. The CDR3 runs to 14 residues. Germline CDR1 MNHEY, CDR2 SVGAGI. CDR3 in DNA: TGTGCCAGCAGTCGAGGGGACAGGGGAAACACCATATATTTT. Its translation: CASSRGDRGNTIYF.